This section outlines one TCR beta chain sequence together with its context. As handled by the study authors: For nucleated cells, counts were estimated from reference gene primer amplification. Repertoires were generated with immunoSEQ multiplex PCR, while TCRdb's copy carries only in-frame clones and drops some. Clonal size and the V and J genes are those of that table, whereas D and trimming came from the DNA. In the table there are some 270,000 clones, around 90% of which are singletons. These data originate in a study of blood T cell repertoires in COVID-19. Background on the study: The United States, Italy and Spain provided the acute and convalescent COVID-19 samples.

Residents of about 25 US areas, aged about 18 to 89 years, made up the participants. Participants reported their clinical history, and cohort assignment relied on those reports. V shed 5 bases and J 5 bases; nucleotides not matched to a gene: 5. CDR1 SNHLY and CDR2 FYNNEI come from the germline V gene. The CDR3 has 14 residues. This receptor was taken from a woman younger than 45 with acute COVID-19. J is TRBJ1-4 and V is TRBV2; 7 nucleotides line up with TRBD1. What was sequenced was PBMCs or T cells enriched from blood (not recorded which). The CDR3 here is CASSRRQGNEKLFF. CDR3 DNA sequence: TGTGCCAGCAGTCGTAGACAGGGCAATGAAAAACTGTTTTTT.